This TCR beta chain emerged from a study of blood T cell repertoires in COVID-19. On the study more broadly: The United States, Italy and Spain provided the acute and convalescent COVID-19 samples.

Sequencing was performed with immunoSEQ multiplex PCR; in TCRdb, only in-frame clones are kept and a portion is missing. The sample has over 150,000 clones; about 90% are singletons. CDR1 and CDR2 from the germline V gene are SGHNT and YYREEE (reference sequence). The CDR3 has 16 amino acids. V lost 4 bases, J lost 0 bases, and 14 bases lay in between. The gene calls are TRBV5-4 and TRBJ2-1; D is uncertain. The sequence came from a man between 45 and 60 years old with acute or convalescent COVID-19. Sequenced: peripheral blood. This CDR3 is CASSPDSSSSYNEQFF. CDR3 nucleotides: TGTGCCAGCAGCCCCGACTCGTCGAGCTCCTACAATGAGCAGTTCTTC.